What follows are 3 T cell receptor beta chains derived from one specimen sequenced in a study of CD8+CD57+ T cells in acquired aplastic anemia. TCR beta VDJ combinations and CDR3 sequences were profiled from genomic DNA. Each CDR3 protein gets one entry after TCRdb re-called the reads with MiXCR. This sample yields 190,000 or so distinct CDR3 sequences, of which around half are seen a single time; roughly 2% belongs to the top ten. Patients sequenced had flow cytometry evidence of CD8+CD57+ cell expansion. The specimen sequenced was sorted CD4+, CD8+, or CD8+CD57+ T cells (not recorded which) from PBMCs. The receptors were gathered from a human donor with aplastic anemia.

This clonotype has more than one count but fewer than ten. The chain combines TRBV7-6 with TRBJ2-1; 7 nucleotides line up with TRBD1. V trimming: 4 bases; J trimming: 9 bases; junction bases outside the gene matches: 9. The CDR3 consists of 14 residues. Germline V lookup: CDR1 SGHVS, CDR2 FNYEAQ. This chain's CDR3 is CASSSLVGGPEQFF. The CDR3 DNA reads as TGTGCCAGCAGCTCCCTGGTAGGGGGCCCTGAGCAGTTCTTC.

The chain links TRBV5-1 to TRBJ2-2, with a weak D call TRBD2 (7 bases). Germline assignment: CDR1 SGHRS and CDR2 YFSETQ. Trimming removed 5 bases at V and 3 bases at J, with 11 bases between. The CDR3 is made up of 14 amino acids. The CDR3 DNA follows: TGCGCCAGCAGAGGGGGGGCAGACACCGGGGAGCTGTTTTTT. Translation: CASRGGADTGELFF.

The table lists this clonotype with a count of one. The V call is TRBV20-1, the J call TRBJ2-3, with 10 positions matching TRBD2. The germline V gene has CDR1 DFQATT and CDR2 SNEGSKA (reference sequence). V shed 6 bases and J 4 bases; nucleotides not matched to a gene: 13. The CDR3 length is 16 residues. DNA for the CDR3: TGCAGTGCCGTAGGTGCTAGCGGGAGAGAGGCAGATACGCAGTATTTT. Protein: CSAVGASGREADTQYF.